These 8 T cell receptor beta chains share one sample of origin, sequenced in a study of T cells in Graves' hyperthyroidism and ophthalmopathy. RNA transcripts gave rise to amplified TCR beta CDR3 regions. The HTBI primer set was used in a first-round RT-PCR of the TCR CDR3. TCRdb used MiXCR to reprocess the multiplex PCR reads, holding one entry per CDR3 protein. This repertoire shows roughly 600,000 distinct CDR3 sequences, roughly 15% found once; its top ten account for approximately 12%. Material for sequencing was blood. These receptors came from a woman aged 45-65 years with Graves' ophthalmopathy.

This clonotype showed up many times. V usage is TRBV12-3 or TRBV12-4 and J usage is TRBJ1-4; 7 bases line up with TRBD1. V lost 4 bases to trimming and J lost 3 bases; unmatched junction nucleotides: 5. The length of the CDR3 is 15 residues. CDR3 bases: TGTGCCAGCAGTTCAAGACAGGGATCTAATGAAAAACTGTTTTTT. Translating gives CASSSRQGSNEKLFF.

There are many counts of this clonotype. V and J are TRBV3-1 and TRBJ2-7; 9 bases are a match to TRBD1. J gave up 4 bases and V 4 bases, and 11 bases lay outside the gene matches. The germline V gene has CDR1 LGHDT and CDR2 YNNKEL (reference sequence). The length of the CDR3 is 16 residues. CDR3 in DNA: TGTGCCAGCAGCCCGCTTGGACAGGGGCGACCATACGAGCAGTACTTC. This gives the protein CASSPLGQGRPYEQYF.

The chain couples TRBV29-1 to TRBJ2-7; 9 positions agree with TRBD1. V lost 6 bases, J lost 6 bases, and 6 bases stayed unmatched. CDR1 and CDR2 (germline): SQVTM, ANQGSEA. The CDR3 spans 12 residues. The CDR3 bases are TGCAGCGTCGGGACAGGGATCTCCGAGCAGTACTTC. Encoded protein: CSVGTGISEQYF.

The table lists this clonotype with a few counts. The chain uses TRBV5-6 and TRBJ2-1, with unresolved D. V lost 0 bases to trimming and J lost 8 bases, with 6 bases between them. This CDR3 region has 12 residues. Germline V gives CDR1 SGHDT, CDR2 YYEEEE. This CDR3 reads CASSLAMDEQFF. CDR3 in DNA: TGTGCCAGCAGCTTGGCTATGGATGAGCAGTTCTTC.

This clonotype turned up a few times. J is TRBJ2-7 and V is TRBV6-2 or TRBV6-3; the match to TRBD1 covers 9 bases. This CDR3 contains 17 residues. V trimming: 5 bases; J trimming: 2 bases; junction bases outside the gene matches: 13. Germline CDR1 reads MNHEY; CDR2 reads SVGEGT. CDR3 nucleotide sequence: TGTGCCAGCAGTACACGAACCCCCGGGACAGGGCCCTACGAGCAGTACTTC. It is translated as CASSTRTPGTGPYEQYF.

CDR3 DNA: TGTGCCAGCAGCTTAGTAGGTGGAAACGAGCAGTACTTC. Translating gives CASSLVGGNEQYF. The rearrangement joins TRBV13 to TRBJ2-7; D uncertain. Germline V CDR1 and CDR2: PRHDT, FYEKMQ (reference sequence). V shed 1 base and J shed 5 bases, with 9 bases lying between them. This CDR3 is built from 13 residues.

This clonotype was counted between two and nine times. The chain combines TRBV27 with TRBJ2-7; 7 nucleotides line up with TRBD2. Germline V gene lookup returns CDR1 MNHEY and CDR2 SMNVEV (reference sequence). With 3 bases clipped from V and 2 bases from J, the junction kept 7 bases outside the gene matches. The CDR3 has 15 amino acids. The CDR3 loop is CASSLSRTRPYEQYF. The CDR3 DNA reads as TGTGCCAGCAGTTTGTCACGGACTAGGCCCTACGAGCAGTACTTC.

In its sample, this clonotype was seen a few times. This chain connects TRBV4-1 to TRBJ2-1, with 11 bases fitting TRBD2. Germline V lookup: CDR1 MGHRA, CDR2 YSYEKL. The V segment lost 1 base and the J segment 6 bases; nucleotides outside the gene matches: 8. This CDR3 is 17 amino acids long. CDR3 DNA: TGCGCCAGCAGCCAAGGTTCAACTAGCGGGAGAGGCAATGAGCAGTTCTTC. Residues: CASSQGSTSGRGNEQFF.